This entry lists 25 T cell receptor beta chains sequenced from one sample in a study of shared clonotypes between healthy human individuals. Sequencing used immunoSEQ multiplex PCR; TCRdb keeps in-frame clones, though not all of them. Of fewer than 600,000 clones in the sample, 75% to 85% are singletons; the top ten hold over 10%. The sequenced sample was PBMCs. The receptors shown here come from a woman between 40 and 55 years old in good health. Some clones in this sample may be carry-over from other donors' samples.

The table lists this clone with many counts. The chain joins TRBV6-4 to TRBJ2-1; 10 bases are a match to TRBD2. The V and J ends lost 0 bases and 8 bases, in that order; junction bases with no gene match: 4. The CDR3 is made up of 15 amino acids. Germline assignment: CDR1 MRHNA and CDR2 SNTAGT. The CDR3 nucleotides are TGTGCCAGCAGTGACTCGAATCTAGCGGGAGATGAGCAGTTCTTC. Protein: CASSDSNLAGDEQFF.

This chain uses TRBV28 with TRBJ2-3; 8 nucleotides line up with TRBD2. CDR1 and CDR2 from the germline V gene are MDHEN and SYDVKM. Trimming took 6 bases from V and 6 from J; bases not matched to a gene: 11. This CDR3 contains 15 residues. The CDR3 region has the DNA TGTGCCAGCAGCTGGACTAGCCCGACCGGGGATACGCAGTATTTT. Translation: CASSWTSPTGDTQYF.

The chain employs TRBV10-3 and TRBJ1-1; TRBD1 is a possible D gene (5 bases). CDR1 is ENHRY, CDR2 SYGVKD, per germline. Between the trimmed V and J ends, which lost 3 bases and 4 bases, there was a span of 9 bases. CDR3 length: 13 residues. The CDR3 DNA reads TGTGCCATCAGTGATGGGGGATTCACTGAAGCTTTCTTT. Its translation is CAISDGGFTEAFF.

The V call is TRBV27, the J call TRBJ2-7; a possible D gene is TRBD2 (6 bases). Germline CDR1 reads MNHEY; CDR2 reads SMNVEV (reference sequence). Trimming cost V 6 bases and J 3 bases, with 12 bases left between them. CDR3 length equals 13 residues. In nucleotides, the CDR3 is TGTGCCAGCAGAGGAGTAGCGGACTACGAGCAGTACTTC. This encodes CASRGVADYEQYF.

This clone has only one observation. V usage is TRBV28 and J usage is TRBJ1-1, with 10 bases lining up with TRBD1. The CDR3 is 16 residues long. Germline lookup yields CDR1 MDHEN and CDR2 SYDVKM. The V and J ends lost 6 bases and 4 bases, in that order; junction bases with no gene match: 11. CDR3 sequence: CASRIDRGLLSTEAFF. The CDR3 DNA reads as TGTGCCAGCAGAATCGACAGGGGGCTATTGAGCACTGAAGCTTTCTTT. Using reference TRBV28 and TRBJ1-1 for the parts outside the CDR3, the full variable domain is DVKVTQSSRYLVKRTGEKVFLECVQDMDHENMFWYRQDPGLGLRLIYFSYDVKMKEKGDIPEGYSVSREKKERFSLILESASTNQTSMYLCASRIDRGLLSTEAFFGQGTRLTVV.

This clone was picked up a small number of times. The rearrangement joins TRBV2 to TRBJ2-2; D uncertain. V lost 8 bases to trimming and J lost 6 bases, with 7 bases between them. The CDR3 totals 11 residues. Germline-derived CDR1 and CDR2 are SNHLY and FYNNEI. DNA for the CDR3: TGTGCCAGCCGGTACGCCGGGGAGCTGTTTTTT. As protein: CASRYAGELFF.

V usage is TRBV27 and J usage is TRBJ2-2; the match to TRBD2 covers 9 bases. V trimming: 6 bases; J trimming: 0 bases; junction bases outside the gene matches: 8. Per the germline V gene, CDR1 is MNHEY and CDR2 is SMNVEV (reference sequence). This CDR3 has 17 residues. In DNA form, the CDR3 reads TGTGCCAGCAGAAGTAGCGGGAGAATAGCGAACACCGGGGAGCTGTTTTTT. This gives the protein CASRSSGRIANTGELFF.

CDR3 sequence reads: CASSPPGLAGGLYEQYF. CDR3 bases: TGTGCCAGCTCACCGCCGGGACTAGCGGGAGGGCTGTACGAGCAGTACTTC. The genes are TRBV18 and TRBJ2-7; 16 nucleotides align to TRBD2. The CDR3 has 17 amino acids. CDR1 and CDR2 (germline): KGHSH, LQKENI. The trim removed 3 bases at V and 4 bases at J, leaving 6 bases unmatched.

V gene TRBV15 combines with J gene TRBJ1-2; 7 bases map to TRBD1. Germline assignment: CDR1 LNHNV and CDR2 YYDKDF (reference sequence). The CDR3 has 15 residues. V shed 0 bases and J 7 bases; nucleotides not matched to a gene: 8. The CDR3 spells CATSRDAPGGTGYTF. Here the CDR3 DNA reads TGTGCCACCAGCAGAGATGCCCCAGGGGGGACTGGCTACACCTTC.

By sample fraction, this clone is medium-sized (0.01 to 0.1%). CDR3 sequence reads: CASSANTGMNGETQYF. DNA of the CDR3: TGTGCCAGCTCTGCCAATACAGGGATGAACGGAGAGACCCAGTACTTC. The gene calls are TRBV2 and TRBJ2-5; TRBD1 is a possible D gene (6 bases). V shed 8 bases and J shed 4 bases, with 23 bases lying between them. Germline V lookup: CDR1 SNHLY, CDR2 FYNNEI. This CDR3 spans 16 amino acids.

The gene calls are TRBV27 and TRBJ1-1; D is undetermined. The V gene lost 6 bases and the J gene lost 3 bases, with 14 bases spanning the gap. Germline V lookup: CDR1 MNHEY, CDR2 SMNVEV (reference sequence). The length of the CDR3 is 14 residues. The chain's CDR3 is CASRVTLTDTEAFF. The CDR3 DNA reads TGTGCCAGCAGGGTAACGCTTACGGACACTGAAGCTTTCTTT.

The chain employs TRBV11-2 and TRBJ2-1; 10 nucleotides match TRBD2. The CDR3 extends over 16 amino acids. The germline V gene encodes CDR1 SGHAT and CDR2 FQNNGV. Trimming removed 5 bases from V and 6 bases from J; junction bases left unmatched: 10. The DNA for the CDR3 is TGTGCCAGCAGCCATCGAACTAGCGGGATCGTCAATGAGCAGTTCTTC. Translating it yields CASSHRTSGIVNEQFF.

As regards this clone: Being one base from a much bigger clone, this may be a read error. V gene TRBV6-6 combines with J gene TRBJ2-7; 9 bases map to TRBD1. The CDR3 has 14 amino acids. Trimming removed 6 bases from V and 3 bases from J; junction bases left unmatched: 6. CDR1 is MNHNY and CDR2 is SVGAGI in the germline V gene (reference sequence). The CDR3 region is CASRETGGFYEQYF. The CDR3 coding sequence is TGTGCCAGCAGAGAGACAGGGGGTTTCTACGAGCAGTACTTC.

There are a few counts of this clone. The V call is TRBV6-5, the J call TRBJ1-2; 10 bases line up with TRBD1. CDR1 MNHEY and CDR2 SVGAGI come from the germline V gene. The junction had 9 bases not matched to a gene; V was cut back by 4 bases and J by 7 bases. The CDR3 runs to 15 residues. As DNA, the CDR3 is TGTGCCAGCAGTTTGGGACAGGGGTTTCGGTCTGGCTACACCTTC. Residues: CASSLGQGFRSGYTF.

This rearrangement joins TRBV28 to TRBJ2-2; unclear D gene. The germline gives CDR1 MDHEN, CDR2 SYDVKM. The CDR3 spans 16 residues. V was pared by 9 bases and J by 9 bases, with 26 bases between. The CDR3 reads CASRRPPYQGPRELFF. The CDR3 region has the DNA TGTGCCAGTCGCCGGCCCCCATACCAAGGCCCCCGGGAGCTGTTTTTT.

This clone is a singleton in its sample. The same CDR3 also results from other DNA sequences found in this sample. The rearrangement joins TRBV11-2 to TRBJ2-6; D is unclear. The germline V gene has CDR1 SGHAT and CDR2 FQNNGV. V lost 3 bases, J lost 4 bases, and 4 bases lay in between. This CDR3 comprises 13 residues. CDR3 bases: TGTGCCAGCAGCTTTTCCGGGGCCAACGTCCTGACTTTC. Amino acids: CASSFSGANVLTF.

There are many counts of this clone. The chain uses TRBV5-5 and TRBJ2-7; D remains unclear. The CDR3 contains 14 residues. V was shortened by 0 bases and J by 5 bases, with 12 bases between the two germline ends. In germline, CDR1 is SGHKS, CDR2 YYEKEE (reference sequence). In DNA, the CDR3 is TGTGCCAGCAGCTTGGACAGAATCGCCAACGAGCAGTACTTC. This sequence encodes CASSLDRIANEQYF.

CDR3 in amino acids: CASSPPGQGAIGETQYF. CDR3 sequence (DNA): TGTGCCAGCTCACCACCCGGACAGGGGGCCATAGGGGAGACCCAGTACTTC. V usage is TRBV18 and J usage is TRBJ2-5; 11 nucleotides align to TRBD1. Per the germline V gene, CDR1 is KGHSH and CDR2 is LQKENI. Germline trimming cut 0 bases from V and 5 bases from J; bases unmatched to any gene: 8. The CDR3 covers 17 residues.

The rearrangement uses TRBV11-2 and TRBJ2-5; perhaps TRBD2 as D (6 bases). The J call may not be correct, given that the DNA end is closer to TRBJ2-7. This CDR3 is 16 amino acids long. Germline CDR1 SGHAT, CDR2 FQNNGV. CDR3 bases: TGTGCCAGCAGCTTCACCCCTGGGGAGGCGGGGCGCGAGCAGTACTTC. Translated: CASSFTPGEAGREQYF.

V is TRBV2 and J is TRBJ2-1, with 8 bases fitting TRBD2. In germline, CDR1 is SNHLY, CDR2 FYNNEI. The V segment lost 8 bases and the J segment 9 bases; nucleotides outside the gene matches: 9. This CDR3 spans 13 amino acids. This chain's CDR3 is CASLALGGGEQFF. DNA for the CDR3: TGTGCCAGCTTAGCCCTCGGGGGGGGTGAGCAGTTCTTC.

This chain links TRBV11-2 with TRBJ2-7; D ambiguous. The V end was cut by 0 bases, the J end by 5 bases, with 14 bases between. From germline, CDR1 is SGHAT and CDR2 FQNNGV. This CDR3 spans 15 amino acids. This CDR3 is CASSLEGGLLNEQYF. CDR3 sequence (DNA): TGTGCCAGCAGCTTAGAGGGCGGTCTCCTAAACGAGCAGTACTTC.

The CDR3 here is CASRPGQGVSQPQHF. In DNA form, the CDR3 reads TGTGCCAGCAGACCCGGACAGGGGGTCTCTCAGCCCCAGCATTTT. The chain has TRBV2 and TRBJ1-5; the match to TRBD1 covers 10 bases. Trimming removed 6 bases from V and 6 bases from J; junction bases left unmatched: 8. Germline V CDR1 and CDR2: SNHLY, FYNNEI. The CDR3 extends over 15 amino acids.

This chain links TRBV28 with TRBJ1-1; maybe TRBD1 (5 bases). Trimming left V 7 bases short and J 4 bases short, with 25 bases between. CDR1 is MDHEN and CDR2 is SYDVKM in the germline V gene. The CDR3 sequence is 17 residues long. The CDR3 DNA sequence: TGTGCCAGCAATCCCCCCGGACTCGGGGCGGGGGTCACTGAAGCTTTCTTT. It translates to CASNPPGLGAGVTEAFF. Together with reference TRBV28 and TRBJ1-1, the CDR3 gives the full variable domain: DVKVTQSSRYLVKRTGEKVFLECVQDMDHENMFWYRQDPGLGLRLIYFSYDVKMKEKGDIPEGYSVSREKKERFSLILESASTNQTSMYLCASNPPGLGAGVTEAFFGQGTRLTVV.

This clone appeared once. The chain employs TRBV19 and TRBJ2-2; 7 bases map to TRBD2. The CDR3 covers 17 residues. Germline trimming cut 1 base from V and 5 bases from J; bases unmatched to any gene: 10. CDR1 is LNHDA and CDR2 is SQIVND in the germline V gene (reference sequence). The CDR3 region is CASSIASMRESTGELFF. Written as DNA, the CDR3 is TGTGCCAGTAGTATAGCGTCGATGCGGGAGAGTACCGGGGAGCTGTTTTTT.

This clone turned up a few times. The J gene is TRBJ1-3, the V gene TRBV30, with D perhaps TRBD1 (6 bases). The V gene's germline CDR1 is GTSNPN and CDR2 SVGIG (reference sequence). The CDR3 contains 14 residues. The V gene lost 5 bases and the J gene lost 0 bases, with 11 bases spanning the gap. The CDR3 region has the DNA TGTGCCTGGTGCGAGGGGGTCTCTGGAAACACCATATATTTT. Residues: CAWCEGVSGNTIYF.